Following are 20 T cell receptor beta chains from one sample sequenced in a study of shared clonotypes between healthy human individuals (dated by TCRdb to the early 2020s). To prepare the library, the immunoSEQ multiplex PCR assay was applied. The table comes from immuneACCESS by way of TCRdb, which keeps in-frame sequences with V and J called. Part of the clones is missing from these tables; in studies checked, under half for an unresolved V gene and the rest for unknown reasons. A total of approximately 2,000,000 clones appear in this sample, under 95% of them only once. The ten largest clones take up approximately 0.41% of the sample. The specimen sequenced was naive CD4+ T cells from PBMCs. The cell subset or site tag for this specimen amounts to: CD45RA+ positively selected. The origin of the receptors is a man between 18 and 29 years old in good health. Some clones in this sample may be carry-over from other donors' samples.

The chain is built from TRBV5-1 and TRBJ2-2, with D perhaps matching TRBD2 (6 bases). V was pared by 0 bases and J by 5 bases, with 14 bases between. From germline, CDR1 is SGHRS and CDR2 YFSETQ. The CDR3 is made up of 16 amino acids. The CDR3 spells CASSLDGAGKTGELFF. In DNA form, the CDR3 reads TGCGCCAGCAGCTTGGATGGGGCGGGAAAGACCGGGGAGCTGTTTTTT. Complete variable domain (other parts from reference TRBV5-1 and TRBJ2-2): KAGVTQTPRYLIKTRGQQVTLSCSPISGHRSVSWYQQTPGQGLQFLFEYFSETQRNKGNFPGRFSGRQFSNSRSEMNVSTLELGDSALYLCASSLDGAGKTGELFFGEGSRLTVL.

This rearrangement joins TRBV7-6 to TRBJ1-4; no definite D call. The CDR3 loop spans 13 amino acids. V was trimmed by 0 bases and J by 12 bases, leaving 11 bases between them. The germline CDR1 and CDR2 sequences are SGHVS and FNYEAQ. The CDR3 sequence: CASSLAPGVELFF. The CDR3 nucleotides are TGTGCCAGCAGCTTAGCTCCCGGGGTTGAACTGTTTTTT.

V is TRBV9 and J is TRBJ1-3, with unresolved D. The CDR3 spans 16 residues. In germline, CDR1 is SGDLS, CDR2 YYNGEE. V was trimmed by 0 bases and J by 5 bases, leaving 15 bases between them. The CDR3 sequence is CASSVGGMGGRNTIYF. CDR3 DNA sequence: TGTGCCAGCAGCGTAGGAGGAATGGGTGGGAGAAACACCATATATTTT.

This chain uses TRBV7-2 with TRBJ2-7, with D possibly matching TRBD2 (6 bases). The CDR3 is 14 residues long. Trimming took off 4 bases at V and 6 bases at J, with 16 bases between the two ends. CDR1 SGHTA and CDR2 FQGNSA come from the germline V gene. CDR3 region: CASSSTGTWGEQYF. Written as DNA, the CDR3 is TGTGCCAGCAGCTCTACCGGGACTTGGGGCGAGCAGTACTTC.

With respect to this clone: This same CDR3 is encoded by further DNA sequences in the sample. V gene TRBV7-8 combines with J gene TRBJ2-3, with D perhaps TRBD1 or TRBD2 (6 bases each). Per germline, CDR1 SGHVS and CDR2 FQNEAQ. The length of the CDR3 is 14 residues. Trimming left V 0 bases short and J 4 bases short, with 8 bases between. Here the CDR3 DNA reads TGTGCCAGCAGCTTAGCAAGGGGGGCAGATACGCAGTATTTT. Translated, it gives CASSLARGADTQYF.

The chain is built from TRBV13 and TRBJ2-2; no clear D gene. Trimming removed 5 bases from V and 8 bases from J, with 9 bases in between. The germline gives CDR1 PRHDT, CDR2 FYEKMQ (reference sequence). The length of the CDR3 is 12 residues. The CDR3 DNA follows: TGTGCCAGCAGCCAAAGGCCGGGGGAGCTGTTTTTT. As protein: CASSQRPGELFF.

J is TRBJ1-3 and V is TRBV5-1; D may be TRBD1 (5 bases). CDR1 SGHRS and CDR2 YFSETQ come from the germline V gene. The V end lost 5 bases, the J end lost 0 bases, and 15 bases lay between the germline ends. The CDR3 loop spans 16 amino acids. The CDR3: CASSVQAATSGNTIYF. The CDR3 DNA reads TGCGCCAGCAGTGTACAGGCAGCGACCTCTGGAAACACCATATATTTT.

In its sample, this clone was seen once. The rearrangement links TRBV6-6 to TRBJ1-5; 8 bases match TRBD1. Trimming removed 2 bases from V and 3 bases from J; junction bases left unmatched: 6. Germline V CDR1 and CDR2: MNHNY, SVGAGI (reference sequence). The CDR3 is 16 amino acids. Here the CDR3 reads CASSYQTGADNQPQHF. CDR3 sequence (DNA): TGTGCCAGCAGTTACCAGACAGGGGCGGACAATCAGCCCCAGCATTTT.

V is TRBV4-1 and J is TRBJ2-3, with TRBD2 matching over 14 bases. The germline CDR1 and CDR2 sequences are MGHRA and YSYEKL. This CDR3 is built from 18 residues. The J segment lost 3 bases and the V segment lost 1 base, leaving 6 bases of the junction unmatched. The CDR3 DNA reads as TGCGCCAGCAGCCAAGTTCCGGGACTAGCGGGAGCGACAGATACGCAGTATTTT. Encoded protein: CASSQVPGLAGATDTQYF.

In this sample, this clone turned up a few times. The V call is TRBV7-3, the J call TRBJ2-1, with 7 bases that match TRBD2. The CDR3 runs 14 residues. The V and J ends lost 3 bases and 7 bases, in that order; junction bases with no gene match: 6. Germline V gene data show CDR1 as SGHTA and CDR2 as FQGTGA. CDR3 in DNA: TGTGCCAGCAGCTTTGGCGGGAGCAGGAATGAGCAGTTCTTC. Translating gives CASSFGGSRNEQFF.

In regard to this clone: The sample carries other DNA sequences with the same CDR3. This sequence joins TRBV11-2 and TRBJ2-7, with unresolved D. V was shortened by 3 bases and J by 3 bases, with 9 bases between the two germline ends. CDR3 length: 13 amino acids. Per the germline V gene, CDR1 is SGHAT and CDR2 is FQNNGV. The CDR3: CASSLQIHYEQYF. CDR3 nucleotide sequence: TGTGCCAGCAGCTTGCAGATTCACTACGAGCAGTACTTC.

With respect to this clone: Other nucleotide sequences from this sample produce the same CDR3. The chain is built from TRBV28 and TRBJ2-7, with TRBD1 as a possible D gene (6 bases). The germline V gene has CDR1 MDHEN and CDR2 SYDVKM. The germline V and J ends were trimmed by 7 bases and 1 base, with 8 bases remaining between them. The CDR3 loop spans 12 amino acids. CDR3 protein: CASTTGSYEQYF. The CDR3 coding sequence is TGTGCCAGCACAACAGGGTCCTACGAGCAGTACTTC.

The CDR3 DNA sequence: TGCGCCAGCAGTAGCAGGGGTTGGGAGACCCAGTACTTC. Encoded protein: CASSSRGWETQYF. V gene TRBV10-2 combines with J gene TRBJ2-5; possible D gene TRBD1, 6 bases. Germline lookup yields CDR1 WSHSY and CDR2 SAAADI. V dropped 5 bases and J dropped 5 bases, with 12 bases sitting between them. The CDR3 extends over 13 amino acids.

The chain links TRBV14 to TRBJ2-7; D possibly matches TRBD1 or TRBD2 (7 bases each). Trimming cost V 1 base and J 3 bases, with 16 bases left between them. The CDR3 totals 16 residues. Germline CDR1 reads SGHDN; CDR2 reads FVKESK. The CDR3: CASSQGRGEGFYEQYF. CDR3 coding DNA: TGTGCCAGCAGCCAAGGCAGGGGGGAGGGATTCTACGAGCAGTACTTC.

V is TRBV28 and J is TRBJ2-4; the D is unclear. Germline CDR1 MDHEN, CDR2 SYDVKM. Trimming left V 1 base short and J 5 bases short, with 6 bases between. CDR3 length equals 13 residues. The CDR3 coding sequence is TGTGCCAGCAGTTTATCCGCGGAAAACATTCAGTACTTC. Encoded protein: CASSLSAENIQYF.

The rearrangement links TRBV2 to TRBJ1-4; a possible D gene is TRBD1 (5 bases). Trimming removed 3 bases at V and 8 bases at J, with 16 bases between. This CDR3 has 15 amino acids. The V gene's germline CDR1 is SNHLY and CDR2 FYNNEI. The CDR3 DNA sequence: TGTGCCAGCAGTGATGGCGCAGGGATAGGAGAAAAACTGTTTTTT. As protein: CASSDGAGIGEKLFF.

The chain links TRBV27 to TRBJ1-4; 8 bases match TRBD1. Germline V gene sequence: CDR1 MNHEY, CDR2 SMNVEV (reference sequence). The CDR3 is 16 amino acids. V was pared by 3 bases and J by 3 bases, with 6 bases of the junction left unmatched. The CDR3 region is CASSLSDRGANEKLFF. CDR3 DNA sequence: TGTGCCAGCAGTTTGTCCGACAGGGGAGCTAATGAAAAACTGTTTTTT. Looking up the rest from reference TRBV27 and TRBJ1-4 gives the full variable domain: EAQVTQNPRYLITVTGKKLTVTCSQNMNHEYMSWYRQDPGLGLRQIYYSMNVEVTDKGDVPEGYKVSRKEKRNFPLILESPSPNQTSLYFCASSLSDRGANEKLFFGSGTQLSVL.

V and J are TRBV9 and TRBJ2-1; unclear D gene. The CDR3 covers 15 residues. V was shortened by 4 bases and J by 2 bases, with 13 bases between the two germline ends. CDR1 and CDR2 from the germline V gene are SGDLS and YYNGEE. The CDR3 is CASSRAGEAYNEQFF. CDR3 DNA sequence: TGTGCCAGCAGCCGCGCCGGAGAGGCCTACAATGAGCAGTTCTTC.

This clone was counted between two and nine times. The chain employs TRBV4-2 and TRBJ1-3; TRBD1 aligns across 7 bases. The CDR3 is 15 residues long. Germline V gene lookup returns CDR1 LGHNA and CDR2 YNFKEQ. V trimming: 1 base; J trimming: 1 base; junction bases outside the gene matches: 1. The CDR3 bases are TGTGCCAGCAGCCAAGCACAGGGGTCTGGAAACACCATATATTTT. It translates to CASSQAQGSGNTIYF.

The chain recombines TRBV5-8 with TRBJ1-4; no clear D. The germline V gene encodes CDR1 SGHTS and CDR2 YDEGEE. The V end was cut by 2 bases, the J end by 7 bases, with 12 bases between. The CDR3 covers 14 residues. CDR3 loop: CASSFWFTGEKLFF. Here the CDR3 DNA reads TGTGCCAGCAGCTTTTGGTTCACCGGTGAAAAACTGTTTTTT.